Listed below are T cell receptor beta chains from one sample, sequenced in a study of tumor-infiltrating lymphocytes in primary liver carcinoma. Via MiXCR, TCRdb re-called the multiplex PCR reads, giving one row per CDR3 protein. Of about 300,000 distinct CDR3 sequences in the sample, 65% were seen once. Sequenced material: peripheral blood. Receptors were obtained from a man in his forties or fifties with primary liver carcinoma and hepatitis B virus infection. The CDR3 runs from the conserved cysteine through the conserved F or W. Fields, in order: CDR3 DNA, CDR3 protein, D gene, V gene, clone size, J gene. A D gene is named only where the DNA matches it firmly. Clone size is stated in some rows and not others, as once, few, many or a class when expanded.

CDR3nt: TGTGCCAGCACCGACGGCCTCAATCAGCCCCAGCATTTT
CDR3aa: CASTDGLNQPQHF
d_gene: .
v_gene: TRBV19
abundance: .
j_gene: TRBJ1-5

CDR3nt: TGTGCCAGCAGCTTAGAAGGTAGAAGCACAGATACGCAGTATTTT
CDR3aa: CASSLEGRSTDTQYF
d_gene: .
v_gene: TRBV5-1
abundance: many
j_gene: TRBJ2-3

CDR3nt: TGTGCCTGGAGTGTACTACAAGAGCAGTACTTC
CDR3aa: CAWSVLQEQYF
d_gene: .
v_gene: TRBV30
abundance: .
j_gene: TRBJ2-7

CDR3nt: TGTGCCTGGAGTACCGGATTCATGAACACTGAAGCTTTCTTT
CDR3aa: CAWSTGFMNTEAFF
d_gene: .
v_gene: TRBV30
abundance: few
j_gene: TRBJ1-1

CDR3nt: TGTGCCAGCCCCACGAGGGTGGGTGAGCAGTTCTTC
CDR3aa: CASPTRVGEQFF
d_gene: .
v_gene: TRBV6-2/TRBV6-3
abundance: few
j_gene: TRBJ2-1

CDR3nt: TGTGCCAGCAACCAAGATTGGGTAACTGAAGCTTTCTTT
CDR3aa: CASNQDWVTEAFF
d_gene: .
v_gene: TRBV14
abundance: .
j_gene: TRBJ1-1

CDR3nt: TGCAGCGATAGCGGGGCAAACGGGGCCAATGAGCAGTTCTTC
CDR3aa: CSDSGANGANEQFF
d_gene: TRBD2
v_gene: TRBV29-1
abundance: many
j_gene: TRBJ2-1

CDR3nt: TGTGCCGGCAGCGCCCCGCCCACCGATGAGCAGTTCTTC
CDR3aa: CAGSAPPTDEQFF
d_gene: .
v_gene: TRBV5-6
abundance: .
j_gene: TRBJ2-1

CDR3nt: TGTGCCAGCAAAGGGGATGGCTGCACCTTC
CDR3aa: CASKGDGCTF
d_gene: .
v_gene: TRBV6-5
abundance: .
j_gene: TRBJ1-2

CDR3nt: TGTGCCAGCAGCTTAACTCTGACAGTTAACTATGGCTACACCTTC
CDR3aa: CASSLTLTVNYGYTF
d_gene: .
v_gene: TRBV11-2
abundance: .
j_gene: TRBJ1-2

CDR3nt: TGTGCCAGTAGCTTAGGGGGTAGATTACCCTACGAGCAGTACTTC
CDR3aa: CASSLGGRLPYEQYF
d_gene: .
v_gene: TRBV11-2
abundance: .
j_gene: TRBJ2-7

CDR3nt: TGTGCCATCAGTGTCTCATCTAGCACAGATACGCAGTATTTT
CDR3aa: CAISVSSSTDTQYF
d_gene: .
v_gene: TRBV10-3
abundance: many
j_gene: TRBJ2-3

CDR3nt: TGTACCAGCAGTTTAATGAGGGGGGCAGGTGGCTACACCTTC
CDR3aa: CTSSLMRGAGGYTF
d_gene: .
v_gene: TRBV12-3/TRBV12-4
abundance: .
j_gene: TRBJ1-2

CDR3nt: TGTGCCAGCATAGGCCCTTACTATGGCTACACCTTC
CDR3aa: CASIGPYYGYTF
d_gene: .
v_gene: TRBV28
abundance: .
j_gene: TRBJ1-2

CDR3nt: TGTGCCAGCAGTCCGGACAGGGGACCTTACAATGAGCAGTTCTTC
CDR3aa: CASSPDRGPYNEQFF
d_gene: TRBD1
v_gene: TRBV28
abundance: few
j_gene: TRBJ2-1

CDR3nt: TGTGCCAGCAGTACTTTAGCGGGAGGGCCGAGAGATACGCAGTATTTT
CDR3aa: CASSTLAGGPRDTQYF
d_gene: TRBD2
v_gene: TRBV6-5
abundance: many
j_gene: TRBJ2-3

CDR3nt: TGCGCCAGCAGCCCCCTTACTCTGACTAGCGGGAGCTACGAGCAGTACTTC
CDR3aa: CASSPLTLTSGSYEQYF
d_gene: TRBD2
v_gene: TRBV4-1
abundance: many
j_gene: TRBJ2-7

CDR3nt: TGTGCCAGCAGCTTGGCACTAGCCAACGCCGAGCAGTACTTC
CDR3aa: CASSLALANAEQYF
d_gene: .
v_gene: TRBV5-4
abundance: .
j_gene: TRBJ2-7

CDR3nt: TGCAGCGTTAGACTAGTGGGAGGCTTCTACAATGAGCAGTTCTTC
CDR3aa: CSVRLVGGFYNEQFF
d_gene: .
v_gene: TRBV29-1
abundance: .
j_gene: TRBJ2-1

CDR3nt: TGCGCCAGCAGCCACCTTGGGGCGAAATTAAAGGGCAATGAGCAGTTCTTC
CDR3aa: CASSHLGAKLKGNEQFF
d_gene: .
v_gene: TRBV4-1
abundance: .
j_gene: TRBJ2-1

CDR3nt: TGCGCCAGCAGCCTCGGACAGGGGGTCTACTACGAGCAGTACTTC
CDR3aa: CASSLGQGVYYEQYF
d_gene: TRBD1
v_gene: TRBV5-1
abundance: .
j_gene: TRBJ2-7

CDR3nt: TGTGCCGTATCCGGGACAAGGGGCACATATACGCAGTATTTT
CDR3aa: CAVSGTRGTYTQYF
d_gene: .
v_gene: TRBV10-3
abundance: .
j_gene: TRBJ2-3

CDR3nt: TGCGCCAGCAGTGAGTCGACGGGTAGGAACGAGCAGTACTTC
CDR3aa: CASSESTGRNEQYF
d_gene: .
v_gene: TRBV10-2
abundance: many
j_gene: TRBJ2-7

CDR3nt: TGTGCCATCAGTGGCGGCAGTCCCAACACCGGGGAGCTGTTTTTT
CDR3aa: CAISGGSPNTGELFF
d_gene: .
v_gene: TRBV10-3
abundance: .
j_gene: TRBJ2-2

CDR3nt: TGTGCCAGCAGCTTTAACGTCGACGGATCCTACAAGCAATACTTC
CDR3aa: CASSFNVDGSYKQYF
d_gene: .
v_gene: TRBV11-2
abundance: .
j_gene: TRBJ2-7

CDR3nt: TGTGCCAGCAGCCTAGAATTATGGGGGAGGTTGTTCTACAATGAGCAGTTCTTC
CDR3aa: CASSLELWGRLFYNEQFF
d_gene: .
v_gene: TRBV11-2
abundance: many
j_gene: TRBJ2-1

CDR3nt: TGTGCCAGCAGTTGGACACAATACAATGAGCAGTTCTTC
CDR3aa: CASSWTQYNEQFF
d_gene: .
v_gene: TRBV6-5
abundance: .
j_gene: TRBJ2-1

CDR3nt: TGCAGCTCCCTGACTAGTGACTACGAGCAGTACTTC
CDR3aa: CSSLTSDYEQYF
d_gene: .
v_gene: TRBV29-1
abundance: .
j_gene: TRBJ2-7

CDR3nt: TGTGCCAGCTTGGAGCCGATGGCTGGGGTCAACGTCCTGACTTTC
CDR3aa: CASLEPMAGVNVLTF
d_gene: .
v_gene: TRBV6-2/TRBV6-3
abundance: .
j_gene: TRBJ2-6

CDR3nt: TGTGCCAGCAGCCCCTCTGGGGCAGGGATGCAGTATTTT
CDR3aa: CASSPSGAGMQYF
d_gene: .
v_gene: TRBV28
abundance: .
j_gene: TRBJ2-3

CDR3nt: TGTGCCAGCAGCTTCTCGATGGGGAATGAGCAGTTCTTC
CDR3aa: CASSFSMGNEQFF
d_gene: .
v_gene: TRBV7-9
abundance: .
j_gene: TRBJ2-1

CDR3nt: TGTGCCAGTGACCTATCCCGGGAGACCCAGTACTTC
CDR3aa: CASDLSRETQYF
d_gene: .
v_gene: TRBV2
abundance: .
j_gene: TRBJ2-5

CDR3nt: TGCTGCGCCATGACATATGGGACCTGCACTCCCTACGAGCAGTACTTC
CDR3aa: CCAMTYGTCTPYEQYF
d_gene: .
v_gene: TRBV29-1
abundance: .
j_gene: TRBJ2-7

CDR3nt: TGTGCCAGCCTTGGAGAGACAGGGGGCTTTGAGCAGTTCTTC
CDR3aa: CASLGETGGFEQFF
d_gene: TRBD1
v_gene: TRBV25-1
abundance: few
j_gene: TRBJ2-1

CDR3nt: TGTGCCAGCAGCGGGGGGGGCCTGAACACTGAAGCTTTCTTT
CDR3aa: CASSGGGLNTEAFF
d_gene: .
v_gene: TRBV5-4
abundance: many
j_gene: TRBJ1-1

CDR3nt: TGTGCCAGCAGGGTCCCGCGGGGCCGCGGAGAGACCCAGTACTTC
CDR3aa: CASRVPRGRGETQYF
d_gene: .
v_gene: TRBV28
abundance: .
j_gene: TRBJ2-5

CDR3nt: TGTGCCAGCAGCCGCGACAACTCCTATAATTCACCCCTCCACTTT
CDR3aa: CASSRDNSYNSPLHF
d_gene: .
v_gene: TRBV11-2
abundance: few
j_gene: TRBJ1-6

CDR3nt: TGTGCCATCGGTGAGACCGACAGATATTACGAGCAGTACTTC
CDR3aa: CAIGETDRYYEQYF
d_gene: .
v_gene: TRBV10-3
abundance: .
j_gene: TRBJ2-7

CDR3nt: TGTGCCAGCAGTTTAATGGGGAGTGGCACAGATACGCAGTATTTT
CDR3aa: CASSLMGSGTDTQYF
d_gene: .
v_gene: TRBV12-3/TRBV12-4
abundance: .
j_gene: TRBJ2-3

CDR3nt: TGTGCCAGCATCCCCTCGGGGTTGGGGACCCAGTACTTC
CDR3aa: CASIPSGLGTQYF
d_gene: .
v_gene: TRBV12-3/TRBV12-4
abundance: many
j_gene: TRBJ2-5

CDR3nt: TGTGCCAGCAGCTCACGGTGGGGGGCTTCTAGTCTATGGACTGAAGCTTTCTTT
CDR3aa: CASSSRWGASSLWTEAFF
d_gene: .
v_gene: TRBV7-9
abundance: .
j_gene: TRBJ1-1

CDR3nt: TGCGCCAGCAGCTTGGCTGGGACACAAACCACAGATACGCAGTATTTT
CDR3aa: CASSLAGTQTTDTQYF
d_gene: .
v_gene: TRBV5-1
abundance: many
j_gene: TRBJ2-3